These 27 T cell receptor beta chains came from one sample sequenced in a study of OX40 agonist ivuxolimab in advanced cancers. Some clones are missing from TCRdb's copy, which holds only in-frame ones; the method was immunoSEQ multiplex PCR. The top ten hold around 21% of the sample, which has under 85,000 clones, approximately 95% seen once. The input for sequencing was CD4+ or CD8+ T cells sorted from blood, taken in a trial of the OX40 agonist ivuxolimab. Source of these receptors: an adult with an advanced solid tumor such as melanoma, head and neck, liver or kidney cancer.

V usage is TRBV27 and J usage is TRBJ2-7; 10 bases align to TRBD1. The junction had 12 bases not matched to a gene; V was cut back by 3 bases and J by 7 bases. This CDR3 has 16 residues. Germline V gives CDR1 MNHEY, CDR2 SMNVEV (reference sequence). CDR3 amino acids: CASSFIPLDRGREQYF. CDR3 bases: TGTGCCAGCAGTTTTATACCCCTAGACAGGGGGCGGGAGCAGTACTTC.

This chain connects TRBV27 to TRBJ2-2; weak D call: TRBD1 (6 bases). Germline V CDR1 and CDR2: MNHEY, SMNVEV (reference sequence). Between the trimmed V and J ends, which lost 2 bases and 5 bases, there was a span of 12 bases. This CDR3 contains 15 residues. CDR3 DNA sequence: TGTGCCAGCAGTTTAGCAGGGGCCGGAACCGGGGAGCTGTTTTTT. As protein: CASSLAGAGTGELFF.

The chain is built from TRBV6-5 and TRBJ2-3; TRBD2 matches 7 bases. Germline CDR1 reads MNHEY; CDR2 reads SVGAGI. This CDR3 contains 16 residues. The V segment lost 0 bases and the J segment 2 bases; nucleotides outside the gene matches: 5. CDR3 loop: CASSYSAAGATDTQYF. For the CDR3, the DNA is TGTGCCAGCAGTTACTCGGCGGCGGGAGCCACAGATACGCAGTATTTT.

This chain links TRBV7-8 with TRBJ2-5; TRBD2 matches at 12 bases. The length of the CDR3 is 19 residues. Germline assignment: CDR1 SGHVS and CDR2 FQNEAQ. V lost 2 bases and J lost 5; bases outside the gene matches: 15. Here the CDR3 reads CASSLPGEASGRAWETQYF. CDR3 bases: TGTGCCAGCAGCTTACCCGGGGAGGCTAGCGGGAGGGCCTGGGAGACCCAGTACTTC. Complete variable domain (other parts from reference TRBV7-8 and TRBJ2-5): GAGVSQSPRYKVAKRGQDVALRCDPISGHVSLFWYQQALGQGPEFLTYFQNEAQLDKSGLPSDRFFAERPEGSVSTLKIQRTQQEDSAVYLCASSLPGEASGRAWETQYFGPGTRLLVL.

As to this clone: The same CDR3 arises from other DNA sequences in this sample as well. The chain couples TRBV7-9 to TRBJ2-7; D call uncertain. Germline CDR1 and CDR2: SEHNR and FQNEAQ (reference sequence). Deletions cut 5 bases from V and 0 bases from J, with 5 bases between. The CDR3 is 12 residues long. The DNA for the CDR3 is TGTGCCAGCAGCGCGAGCTCCTACGAGCAGTACTTC. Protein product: CASSASSYEQYF.

As DNA, the CDR3 is TGTGCCACCAGCAGAGGGGACGGATCCAGGCGGACAGATACGCAGTATTTT. Its translation: CATSRGDGSRRTDTQYF. The chain combines TRBV15 with TRBJ2-3; the D gene could be TRBD1 or TRBD2 (5 bases each). Germline V lookup: CDR1 LNHNV, CDR2 YYDKDF (reference sequence). The V gene lost 1 base and the J gene lost 3 bases, with 17 bases spanning the gap. This CDR3 is built from 17 residues. The full variable domain, completed using reference TRBV15 and TRBJ2-3, is DAMVIQNPRYQVTQFGKPVTLSCSQTLNHNVMYWYQQKSSQAPKLLFHYYDKDFNNEADTPDNFQSRRPNTSFCFLDIRSPGLGDTAMYLCATSRGDGSRRTDTQYFGPGTRLTVL.

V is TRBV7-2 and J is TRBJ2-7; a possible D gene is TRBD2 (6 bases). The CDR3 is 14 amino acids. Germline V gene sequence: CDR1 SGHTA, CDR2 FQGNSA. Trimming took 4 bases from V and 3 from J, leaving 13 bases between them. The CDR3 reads CASSSGVGGYEQYF. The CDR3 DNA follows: TGTGCCAGCAGCTCGGGAGTTGGGGGCTACGAGCAGTACTTC. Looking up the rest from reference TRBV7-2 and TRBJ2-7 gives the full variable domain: GAGVSQSPSNKVTEKGKDVELRCDPISGHTALYWYRQSLGQGLEFLIYFQGNSAPDKSGLPSDRFSAERTGGSVSTLTIQRTQQEDSAVYLCASSSGVGGYEQYFGPGTRLTVT.

The chain's CDR3 is CASSKDPLPGGYEQYF. The CDR3 region has the DNA TGTGCCAGCAGCAAGGACCCCCTACCGGGAGGCTACGAGCAGTACTTC. The V and J genes are TRBV5-6 and TRBJ2-7; 7 bases agree with TRBD2. The junction had 13 bases not matched to a gene; V was cut back by 4 bases and J by 3 bases. Germline loops: CDR1 SGHDT, CDR2 YYEEEE. This CDR3 spans 16 amino acids.

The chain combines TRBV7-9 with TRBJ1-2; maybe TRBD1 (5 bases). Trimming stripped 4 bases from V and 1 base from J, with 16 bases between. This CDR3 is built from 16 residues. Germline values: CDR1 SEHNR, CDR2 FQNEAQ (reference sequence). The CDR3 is CASSSVGREINYGYTF. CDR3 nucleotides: TGTGCCAGCAGCTCGGTAGGCAGGGAAATTAACTATGGCTACACCTTC.

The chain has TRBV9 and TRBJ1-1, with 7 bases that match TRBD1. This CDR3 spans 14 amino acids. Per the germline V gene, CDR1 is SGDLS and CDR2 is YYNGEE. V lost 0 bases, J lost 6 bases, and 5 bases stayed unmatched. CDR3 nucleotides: TGTGCCAGCAGCGTAGGGACAGGCGTGGCTGAAGCTTTCTTT. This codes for CASSVGTGVAEAFF.

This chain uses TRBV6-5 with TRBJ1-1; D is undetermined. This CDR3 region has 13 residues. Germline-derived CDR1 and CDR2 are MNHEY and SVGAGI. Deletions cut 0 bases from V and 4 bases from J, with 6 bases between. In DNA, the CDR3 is TGTGCCAGCAGTTACTCGTGGGGCACTGAAGCTTTCTTT. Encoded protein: CASSYSWGTEAFF.

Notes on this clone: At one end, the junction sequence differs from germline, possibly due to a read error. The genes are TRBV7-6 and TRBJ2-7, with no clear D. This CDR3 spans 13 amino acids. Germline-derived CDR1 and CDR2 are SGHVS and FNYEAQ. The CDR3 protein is CASSDMGPYQQYF. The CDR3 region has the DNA TGTGCCAGCAGTGATATGGGCCCCTACCAGCAGTACTTC. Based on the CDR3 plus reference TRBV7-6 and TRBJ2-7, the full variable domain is GAGVSQSPRYKVTKRGQDVALRCDPISGHVSLYWYRQALGQGPEFLTYFNYEAQQDKSGLPNDRFSAERPEGSISTLTIQRTEQRDSAMYRCASSDMGPYQQYFGPGTRLTVT.

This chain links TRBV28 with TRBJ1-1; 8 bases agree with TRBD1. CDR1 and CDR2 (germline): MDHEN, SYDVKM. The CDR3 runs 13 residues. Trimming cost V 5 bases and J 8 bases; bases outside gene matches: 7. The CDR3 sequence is CASSGQGDGEAFF. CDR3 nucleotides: TGTGCCAGCAGTGGACAGGGTGATGGGGAAGCTTTCTTT. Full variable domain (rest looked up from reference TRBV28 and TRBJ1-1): DVKVTQSSRYLVKRTGEKVFLECVQDMDHENMFWYRQDPGLGLRLIYFSYDVKMKEKGDIPEGYSVSREKKERFSLILESASTNQTSMYLCASSGQGDGEAFFGQGTRLTVV.

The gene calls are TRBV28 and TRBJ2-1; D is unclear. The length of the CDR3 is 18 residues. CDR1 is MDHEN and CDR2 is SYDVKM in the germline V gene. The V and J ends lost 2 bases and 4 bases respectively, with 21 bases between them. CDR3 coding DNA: TGTGCCAGCAGTTTAACCCGTACTGCATTCGATACGTACAATGAGCAGTTCTTC. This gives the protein CASSLTRTAFDTYNEQFF.

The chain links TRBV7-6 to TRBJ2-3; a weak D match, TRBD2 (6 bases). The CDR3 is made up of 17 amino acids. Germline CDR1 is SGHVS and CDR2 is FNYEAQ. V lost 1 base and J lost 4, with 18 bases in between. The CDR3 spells CASSLVGGVKGSDTQYF. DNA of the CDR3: TGTGCCAGCAGCTTAGTCGGGGGAGTAAAAGGGTCAGATACGCAGTATTTT.

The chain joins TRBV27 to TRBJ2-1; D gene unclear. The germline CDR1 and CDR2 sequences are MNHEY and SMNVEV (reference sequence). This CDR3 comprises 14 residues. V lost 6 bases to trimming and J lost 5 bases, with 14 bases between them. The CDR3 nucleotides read TGTGCCAGCAGCCTTCCTGGGCCCCACAATGAGCAGTTCTTC. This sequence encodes CASSLPGPHNEQFF.

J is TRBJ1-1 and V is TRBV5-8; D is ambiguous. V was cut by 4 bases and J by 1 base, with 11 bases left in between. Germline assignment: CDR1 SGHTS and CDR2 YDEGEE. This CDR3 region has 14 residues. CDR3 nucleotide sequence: TGTGCCAGCAGCGACCCCGGAGGGAACACTGAAGCTTTCTTT. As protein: CASSDPGGNTEAFF.

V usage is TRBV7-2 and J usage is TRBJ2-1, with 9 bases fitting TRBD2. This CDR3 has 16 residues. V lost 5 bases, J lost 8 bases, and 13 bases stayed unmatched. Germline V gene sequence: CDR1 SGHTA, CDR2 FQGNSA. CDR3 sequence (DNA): TGTGCCAGCAGCGTCGGGCGGGGGGGACTTCGCGATGAGCAGTTCTTC. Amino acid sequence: CASSVGRGGLRDEQFF.

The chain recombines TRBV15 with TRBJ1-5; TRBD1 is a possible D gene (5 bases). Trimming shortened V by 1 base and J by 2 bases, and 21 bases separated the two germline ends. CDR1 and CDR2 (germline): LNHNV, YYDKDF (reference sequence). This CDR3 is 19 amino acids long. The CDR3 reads CATSRGPGRAGGGNQPQHF. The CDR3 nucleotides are TGTGCCACCAGCAGAGGCCCGGGCCGAGCGGGGGGAGGCAATCAGCCCCAGCATTTT.

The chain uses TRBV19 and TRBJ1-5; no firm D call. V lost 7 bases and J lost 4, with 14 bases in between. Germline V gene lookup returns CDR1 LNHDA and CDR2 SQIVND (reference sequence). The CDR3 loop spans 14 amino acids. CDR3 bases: TGTGCCAGTAAGCGCCCGGGGTGGAATCAGCCCCAGCATTTT. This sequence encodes CASKRPGWNQPQHF. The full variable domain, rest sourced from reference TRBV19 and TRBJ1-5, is DGGITQSPKYLFRKEGQNVTLSCEQNLNHDAMYWYRQDPGQGLRLIYYSQIVNDFQKGDIAEGYSVSREKKESFPLTVTSAQKNPTAFYLCASKRPGWNQPQHFGDGTRLSIL.

CDR3 nucleotide sequence: TGTGCCAGCAGTGAAGTGCCCGGACAGGTCGCCTATGGCTACACCTTC. Its protein is CASSEVPGQVAYGYTF. The V call is TRBV6-1, the J call TRBJ1-2; TRBD1 agrees at 7 bases. This CDR3 has 16 amino acids. The V gene end was trimmed by 1 base and the J gene end by 4 bases; junction bases not matched to a gene: 9. Per germline, CDR1 MNHNS and CDR2 SASEGT.

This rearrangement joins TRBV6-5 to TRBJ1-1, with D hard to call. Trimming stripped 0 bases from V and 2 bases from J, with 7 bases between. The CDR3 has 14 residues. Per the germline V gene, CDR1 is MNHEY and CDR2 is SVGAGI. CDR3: CASSYSAVNTEAFF. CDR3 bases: TGTGCCAGCAGTTACTCGGCGGTTAACACTGAAGCTTTCTTT.

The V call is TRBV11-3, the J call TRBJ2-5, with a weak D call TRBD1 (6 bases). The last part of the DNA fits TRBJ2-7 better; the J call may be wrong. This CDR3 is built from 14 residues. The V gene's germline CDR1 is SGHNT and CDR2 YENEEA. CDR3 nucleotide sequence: TGTGCCAGCAGCCCCAATTGGACAGTCTACGAGCAGTACTTC. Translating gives CASSPNWTVYEQYF.

In DNA, the CDR3 is TGTGCCAGTAGTACTACAGGGGTTAACTATGGCTACACCTTC. It yields the protein CASSTTGVNYGYTF. The gene calls are TRBV19 and TRBJ1-2, with 7 bases identical to TRBD1. The CDR3 totals 14 residues. The germline gives CDR1 LNHDA, CDR2 SQIVND (reference sequence). V shed 4 bases and J 1 base; nucleotides not matched to a gene: 3.

The CDR3: CASSHRRGGNGANVLTF. In DNA form, the CDR3 reads TGCGCCAGCAGCCACCGGCGCGGGGGCAATGGGGCCAACGTCCTGACTTTC. This chain uses TRBV4-3 with TRBJ2-6; a weak D match, TRBD2 (7 bases). The CDR3 totals 17 residues. V was pared by 3 bases and J by 3 bases, with 15 bases between. Germline V gives CDR1 LGHNA, CDR2 YSLEER.

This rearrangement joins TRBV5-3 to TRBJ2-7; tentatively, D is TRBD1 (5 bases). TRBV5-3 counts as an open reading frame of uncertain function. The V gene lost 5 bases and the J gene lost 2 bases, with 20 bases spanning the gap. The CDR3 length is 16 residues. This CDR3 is CARRSGADPTPYEQYF. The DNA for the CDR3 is TGTGCCAGAAGATCTGGGGCGGATCCAACCCCCTACGAGCAGTACTTC.

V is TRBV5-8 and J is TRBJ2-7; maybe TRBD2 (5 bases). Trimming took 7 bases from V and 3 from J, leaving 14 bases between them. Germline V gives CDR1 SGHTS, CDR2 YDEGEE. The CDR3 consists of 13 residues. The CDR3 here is CASEAAAGYEQYF. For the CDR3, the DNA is TGTGCCAGCGAGGCAGCCGCGGGCTACGAGCAGTACTTC.